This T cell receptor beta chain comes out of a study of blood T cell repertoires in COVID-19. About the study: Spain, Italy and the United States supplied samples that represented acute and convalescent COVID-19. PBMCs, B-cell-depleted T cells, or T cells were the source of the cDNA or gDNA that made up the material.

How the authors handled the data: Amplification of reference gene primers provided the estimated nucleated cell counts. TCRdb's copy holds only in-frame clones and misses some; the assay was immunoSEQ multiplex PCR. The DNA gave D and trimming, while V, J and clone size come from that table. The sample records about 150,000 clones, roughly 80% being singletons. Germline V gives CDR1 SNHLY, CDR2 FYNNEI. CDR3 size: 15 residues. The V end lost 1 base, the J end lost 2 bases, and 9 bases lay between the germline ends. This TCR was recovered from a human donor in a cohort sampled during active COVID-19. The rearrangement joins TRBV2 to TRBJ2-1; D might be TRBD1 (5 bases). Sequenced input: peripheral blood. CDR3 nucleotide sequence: TGTGCCAGCAGTGAAGAGGCAGGGCCCTACAATGAGCAGTTCTTC. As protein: CASSEEAGPYNEQFF.